This T cell receptor (beta chain) emerged from a study of T cell responses to AZD1222 COVID-19 vaccine. Study at large: Whether given at about 4 or about 12 weeks, second doses were pooled. General observations from the study: CD4 TCRs covered the whole spike, strongest at regions 160-218 and 743-854. At baseline, seropositivity was found in only six or seven AZD1222 recipients. Compared with day 0, the breadth and depth of the Spike-specific TCR repertoire rose significantly after two doses of AZD1222.

The V end was cut by 4 bases, the J end by 4 bases, with 10 bases between. The CDR3 length is 13 residues. Germline CDR1 is MNHEY and CDR2 is SMNVEV (reference sequence). Method: immunoSEQ multiplex PCR; TCRdb's copy keeps in-frame clones and lacks some. Here the sample spans 170,000 or so clones, roughly nine tenths being singletons. Concerning this clone: The target antigen is unknown.

This sample comprised peripheral blood, obtained on day 0 of AZD1222 vaccination. This chain connects TRBV27 to TRBJ1-2; D is uncertain. The origin of this receptor is an adult in good health. CDR3: CASSSQKLYGYTF. The CDR3 region has the DNA TGTGCCAGCAGTTCCCAGAAACTCTATGGCTACACCTTC.